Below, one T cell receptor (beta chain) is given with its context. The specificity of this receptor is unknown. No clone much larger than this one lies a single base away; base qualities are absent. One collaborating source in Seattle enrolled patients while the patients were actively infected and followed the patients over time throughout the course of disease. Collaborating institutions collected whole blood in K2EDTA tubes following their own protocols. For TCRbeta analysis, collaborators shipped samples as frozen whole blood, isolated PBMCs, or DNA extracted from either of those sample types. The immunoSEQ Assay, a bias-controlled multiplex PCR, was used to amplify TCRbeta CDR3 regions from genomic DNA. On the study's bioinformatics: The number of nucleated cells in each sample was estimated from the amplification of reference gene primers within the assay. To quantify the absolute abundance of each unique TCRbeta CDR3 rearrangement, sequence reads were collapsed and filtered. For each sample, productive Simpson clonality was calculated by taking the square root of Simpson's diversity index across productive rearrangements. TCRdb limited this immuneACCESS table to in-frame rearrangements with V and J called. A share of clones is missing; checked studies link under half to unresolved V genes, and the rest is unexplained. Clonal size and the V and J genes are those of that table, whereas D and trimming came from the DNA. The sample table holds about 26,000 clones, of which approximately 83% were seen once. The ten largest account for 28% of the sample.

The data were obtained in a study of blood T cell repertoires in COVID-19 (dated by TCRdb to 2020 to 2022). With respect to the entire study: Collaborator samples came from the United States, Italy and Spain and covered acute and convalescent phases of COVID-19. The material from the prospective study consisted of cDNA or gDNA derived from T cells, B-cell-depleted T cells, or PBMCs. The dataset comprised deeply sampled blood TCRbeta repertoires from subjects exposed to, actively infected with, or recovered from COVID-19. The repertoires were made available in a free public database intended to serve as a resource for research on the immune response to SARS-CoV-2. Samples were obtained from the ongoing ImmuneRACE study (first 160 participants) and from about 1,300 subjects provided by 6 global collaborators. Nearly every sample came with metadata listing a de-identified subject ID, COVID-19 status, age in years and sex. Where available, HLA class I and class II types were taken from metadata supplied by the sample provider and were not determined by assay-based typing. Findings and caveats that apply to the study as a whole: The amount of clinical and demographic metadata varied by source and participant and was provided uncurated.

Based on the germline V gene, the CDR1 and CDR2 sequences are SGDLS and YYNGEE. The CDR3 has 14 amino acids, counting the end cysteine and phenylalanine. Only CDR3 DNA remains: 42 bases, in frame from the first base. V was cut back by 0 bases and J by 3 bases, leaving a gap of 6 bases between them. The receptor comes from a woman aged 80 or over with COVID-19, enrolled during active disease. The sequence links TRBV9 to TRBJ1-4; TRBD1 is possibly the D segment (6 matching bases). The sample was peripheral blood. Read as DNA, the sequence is TGTGCCAGCAGCGTAGGGACAGCTAATGAAAAACTGTTTTTT. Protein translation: CASSVGTANEKLFF.